A selection of T cell receptor beta chains follows, all from one sample in a study of cytomegalovirus exposure and HLA in healthy donors. Generated by immunoSEQ multiplex PCR, the TCRdb table keeps only in-frame clones and is missing some. The sample holds 110,000 to 150,000 clones; about a tenth are singletons and the top ten take 1.5% to 2%. The sequencing input was PBMCs. The source of these receptors is a male donor in good health and CMV-seronegative. Both conserved end residues are part of each CDR3. The D gene is left open where the match is weak. Some rows have no size entry. The others give once, few or many, or a class for an expanded clone.

v_call	j_call	d_call	clone_size	cdr3_aa	cdr3_nt
TRBV7-8	TRBJ2-6	-	-	CASSPGGANVLTF	TGTGCCAGCAGCCCCGGGGGGGCCAACGTCCTGACTTTC
TRBV21-1	TRBJ2-7	-	few	CASSKGHYEQYF	TGTGCCAGCAGCAAGGGACACTACGAGCAGTACTTC
TRBV4-1	TRBJ2-7	-	few	CASSQDTYEQYF	TGCGCCAGCAGCCAAGATACCTACGAGCAGTACTTC
TRBV6-6	TRBJ1-1	-	-	CASSYSGRTPVTEAFF	TGTGCCAGCAGTTACTCTGGTAGGACACCCGTCACTGAAGCTTTCTTT
TRBV21-1	TRBJ1-5	-	large	CASSKTEDHLVGNQPQHF	TGTGCCAGCAGCAAAACCGAGGATCATCTCGTTGGCAATCAGCCCCAGCATTTT
TRBV27	TRBJ2-7	-	few	CASSLEGGYYEQYF	TGTGCCAGCAGTTTAGAGGGCGGGTACTACGAGCAGTACTTC
TRBV4-1	TRBJ2-3	-	few	CASSQEVGGAELSTDTQYF	TGCGCCAGCAGCCAAGAAGTGGGGGGGGCTGAATTAAGCACAGATACGCAGTATTTT
TRBV7-3	TRBJ2-3	TRBD1	-	CASSLDRGATDTQYF	TGTGCCAGCAGCCTCGACAGGGGGGCCACAGATACGCAGTATTTT
TRBV13	TRBJ1-1	-	-	CASTTFDRGAFF	TGTGCCAGCACCACCTTTGATAGGGGAGCTTTCTTT
TRBV5-1	TRBJ2-1	TRBD2	-	CASSFSGGHYNEQFF	TGCGCCAGCAGCTTTAGCGGGGGCCATTACAATGAGCAGTTCTTC
TRBV28	TRBJ2-7	-	-	CASSSGGLTYEQYF	TGTGCCAGCAGTTCCGGGGGGCTAACTTACGAGCAGTACTTC
TRBV6-5	TRBJ2-7	TRBD1	-	CASSSSGTGVYEQYF	TGTGCCAGCAGTTCCTCCGGGACAGGGGTATACGAGCAGTACTTC
TRBV19	TRBJ1-2	TRBD1	few	CASMGGQGYYGYTF	TGTGCCAGTATGGGGGGACAGGGGTACTATGGCTACACCTTC
TRBV9	TRBJ2-7	-	-	CASSVLGGAGSEQYF	TGTGCCAGCAGCGTGCTAGGCGGGGCGGGTTCCGAGCAGTACTTC
TRBV6-1	TRBJ2-3	TRBD1	-	CASKFDRDRTDTQYF	TGTGCCAGCAAATTTGACAGGGACCGTACAGATACGCAGTATTTT
TRBV6-1	TRBJ2-5	TRBD2	-	CASIETSGRETQYF	TGTGCCAGCATTGAAACTAGCGGGAGAGAGACCCAGTACTTC
TRBV11-2	TRBJ2-7	TRBD1	few	CASRRDSTYEQYF	TGTGCCAGCAGACGGGACAGCACCTACGAGCAGTACTTC
TRBV28	TRBJ2-7	TRBD1	-	CASSLWQGQDEQYF	TGTGCCAGCAGTTTATGGCAGGGACAGGACGAGCAGTACTTC
TRBV27	TRBJ1-6	-	-	CASSLRGFNSPLHF	TGTGCCAGCAGTTTACGCGGATTCAATTCACCCCTCCACTTT
TRBV10-3	TRBJ2-3	TRBD2	-	CAISGHLAGGRTDTQYF	TGTGCCATCAGTGGCCACCTAGCGGGAGGGCGTACAGATACGCAGTATTTT
TRBV27	TRBJ2-7	-	-	CASSLTGLGYEQYF	TGTGCCAGCAGTTTAACGGGACTTGGCTACGAGCAGTACTTC
TRBV5-4	TRBJ2-3	TRBD2	-	CASSPGGTRSTDTQYF	TGTGCCAGCAGCCCGGGGGGGACCAGGAGCACAGATACGCAGTATTTT
TRBV6-1	TRBJ2-7	TRBD1	-	CASRDRPFEQYF	TGTGCCAGCAGGGACAGGCCCTTCGAGCAGTACTTC
TRBV5-4	TRBJ2-7	TRBD2	-	CASSLDPGTSGRYEQYF	TGTGCCAGCAGCTTGGATCCCGGGACTAGCGGGAGGTACGAGCAGTACTTC
TRBV7-9	TRBJ1-5	TRBD1	few	CASSLDRGDQPQHF	TGTGCCAGCAGCTTAGACAGGGGAGATCAGCCCCAGCATTTT
TRBV5-6	TRBJ1-1	-	-	CASSSPGFRTEAFF	TGTGCCAGCAGCTCCCCAGGGTTTCGCACTGAAGCTTTCTTT
TRBV5-4	TRBJ2-3	-	few	CASRPPSTDTQYF	TGTGCCAGCAGGCCTCCCAGTACAGATACGCAGTATTTT
TRBV4-2	TRBJ1-1	-	-	CASSQDLRGTGTFF	TGTGCCAGCAGCCAAGATCTGCGGGGGACGGGAACTTTCTTT
TRBV19	TRBJ1-5	-	few	CASSIDSAYGGTNQPQHF	TGTGCCAGTAGTATAGATTCGGCCTACGGGGGTACCAATCAGCCCCAGCATTTT
TRBV7-2	TRBJ1-5	-	-	CASSQTLGGPQHF	TGTGCCAGCAGCCAAACCTTAGGGGGGCCCCAGCATTTT
TRBV7-2	TRBJ1-2	-	few	CASSLVEGGGYTF	TGTGCCAGCAGCTTAGTTGAGGGTGGCGGCTACACCTTC
TRBV4-3	TRBJ1-2	TRBD1	few	CASSQDRGQGYNGYTF	TGCGCCAGCAGCCAAGATCGGGGACAGGGTTACAATGGCTACACCTTC
TRBV19	TRBJ2-5	TRBD2	once	CASSMGLAGGKTQYF	TGTGCCAGTAGTATGGGGCTAGCGGGGGGGAAGACCCAGTACTTC
TRBV5-1	TRBJ1-1	TRBD1	-	CASNVQGGTEAFF	TGCGCCAGCAACGTTCAGGGGGGCACTGAAGCTTTCTTT
TRBV7-3	TRBJ1-2	-	few	CASSLYSRGLGGYTF	TGTGCCAGCAGCTTATATAGCCGAGGGCTTGGGGGCTACACCTTC
TRBV4-1	TRBJ2-7	TRBD1	few	CASSQFLTGSGEQYF	TGCGCCAGCAGCCAATTTTTGACAGGGAGTGGCGAGCAGTACTTC
TRBV6-1	TRBJ2-7	-	few	CASSEEGGAEQYF	TGTGCCAGCAGTGAAGAGGGTGGGGCCGAGCAGTACTTC
TRBV27	TRBJ1-4	-	-	CASSLNRRNEKLFF	TGTGCCAGCAGTTTGAACAGGAGAAATGAAAAACTGTTTTTT
TRBV28	TRBJ2-1	TRBD2	few	CASSPEGLGYNEQFF	TGTGCCAGCAGTCCAGAGGGACTAGGGTACAATGAGCAGTTCTTC
TRBV4-2	TRBJ1-2	TRBD1	few	CASSQEKGAQYYGYTF	TGTGCCAGCAGCCAAGAAAAGGGGGCACAGTACTATGGCTACACCTTC
TRBV6-8	TRBJ1-4	-	-	CASSPPEGLKEKLFF	TGTGCCAGCAGCCCACCGGAGGGGTTAAAAGAAAAACTGTTTTTT
TRBV7-3	TRBJ2-3	-	few	CASSLRGHTTDTQYF	TGTGCCAGCAGCTTACGAGGACACACCACAGATACGCAGTATTTT
TRBV5-1	TRBJ2-1	-	-	CASSLGSEPLSYNEQFF	TGCGCCAGCAGCTTGGGGTCAGAACCTTTGTCCTACAATGAGCAGTTCTTC
TRBV11-3	TRBJ2-2	TRBD1	-	CASSLGQGVTGELFF	TGTGCCAGCAGCTTGGGACAGGGAGTGACCGGGGAGCTGTTTTTT
TRBV6-5	TRBJ1-2	-	few	CASSYRGPGYGYTF	TGTGCCAGCAGTTACAGGGGTCCTGGGTATGGCTACACCTTC
TRBV5-1	TRBJ2-3	-	-	CASSSGTAGADTQYF	TGCGCCAGCAGCTCCGGGACGGCAGGGGCAGATACGCAGTATTTT
TRBV19	TRBJ1-1	-	few	CASTPWEGRGSEAFF	TGTGCCAGTACCCCCTGGGAGGGCAGGGGTAGTGAAGCTTTCTTT
TRBV7-2	TRBJ1-1	-	few	CASARQGNTEAFF	TGTGCCAGCGCCCGGCAGGGTAACACTGAAGCTTTCTTT
TRBV18	TRBJ1-2	TRBD1	-	CASSPSDRAGLNYGYTF	TGTGCCAGCTCACCTTCGGACAGGGCAGGCCTTAACTATGGCTACACCTTC
TRBV4-3	TRBJ1-3	-	few	CASRRVRAELGNTIYF	TGCGCCAGCAGGAGGGTGAGGGCCGAGCTTGGAAACACCATATATTTT
TRBV7-9	TRBJ2-1	TRBD2	-	CASSAGLAGGPPLNEQFF	TGTGCCAGCAGTGCGGGACTAGCGGGAGGGCCCCCCCTCAATGAGCAGTTCTTC
TRBV5-4	TRBJ1-2	-	few	CASSVQGGGTGGYTF	TGTGCCAGCAGCGTGCAGGGAGGTGGGACGGGTGGCTACACCTTC
TRBV28	TRBJ1-5	TRBD1	-	CASSSGQGYQPQHF	TGTGCCAGCAGTTCGGGACAGGGTTATCAGCCCCAGCATTTT
TRBV7-9	TRBJ2-1	-	few	CASSSSTPRGAILDEQFF	TGTGCCAGCAGCTCCTCAACCCCCAGGGGGGCGATCTTAGATGAGCAGTTCTTC